The entry that follows covers one T cell receptor beta chain sequence. Assay: immunoSEQ multiplex PCR; the TCRdb copy retains only in-frame clones and omits some. The data hold 69,000 or so clones, with roughly 85% observed a single time. The CDR3 spans 16 residues. The V gene's germline CDR1 is SGDLS and CDR2 YYNGEE. V dropped 3 bases and J dropped 1 base, with 15 bases sitting between them. The data derive from a study of OX40 agonist ivuxolimab in advanced cancers. This TCR was recovered from an adult with an advanced solid tumor such as melanoma, head and neck, liver or kidney cancer. The sample consisted of CD4+ or CD8+ T cells sorted from blood, taken in a trial of the OX40 agonist ivuxolimab. The V call is TRBV9, the J call TRBJ2-3; perhaps TRBD2 as D (6 bases). The CDR3 bases are TGTGCCAGCAGCGCTGGACTAAACCAGGGCACAGATACGCAGTATTTT. This translates into CASSAGLNQGTDTQYF.